A single sample gave rise to the 29 T cell receptor beta chains below, sequenced in a study of T cell responses to AZD1222 COVID-19 vaccine. Sequencing was performed with immunoSEQ multiplex PCR; in TCRdb, only in-frame clones are kept and a portion is missing. The table shows roughly 77,000 clones, with about nine tenths occurring only once. The sample here was peripheral blood, taken 28 days after the second AZD1222 dose. These receptors all come from an adult who received the AZD1222 COVID-19 vaccine.

The chain is built from TRBV19 and TRBJ2-2; D may be TRBD1 or TRBD2 (5 bases each). The CDR3 has 17 amino acids. CDR1 is LNHDA and CDR2 is SQIVND in the germline V gene (reference sequence). V lost 5 bases, J lost 5 bases, and 21 bases lay in between. The CDR3 spells CASSLRWDPRLTGELFF. The CDR3 DNA sequence: TGTGCCAGTAGTTTGCGTTGGGACCCCCGACTGACCGGGGAGCTGTTTTTT.

This sequence joins TRBV2 and TRBJ2-7; D gene uncertain. The CDR3 is 14 residues long. V was pared by 11 bases and J by 0 bases, with 17 bases between. Germline CDR1 is SNHLY and CDR2 is FYNNEI. The CDR3 is CAFRTEDLSYEQYF. Written as DNA, the CDR3 is TGTGCCTTTAGGACCGAAGACCTCTCCTACGAGCAGTACTTC.

This clone was detected only once. The J gene is TRBJ2-5, the V gene TRBV4-2, with D uncertain. Deletions cut 0 bases from V and 4 bases from J, with 9 bases between. This CDR3 has 14 residues. Germline V gene lookup returns CDR1 LGHNA and CDR2 YNFKEQ. CDR3 sequence: CASSQETAGETQYF. DNA for the CDR3: TGTGCCAGCAGCCAAGAAACAGCAGGAGAGACCCAGTACTTC.

The chain combines TRBV4-3 with TRBJ1-2; TRBD1 is a possible D gene (5 bases). The germline V gene has CDR1 LGHNA and CDR2 YSLEER. Deletions cut 4 bases from V and 2 bases from J, with 14 bases between. The CDR3 has 15 amino acids. CDR3 bases: TGCGCCAGCAGCCGAGAGCAGACAGTGAACTATGGCTACACCTTC. This encodes CASSREQTVNYGYTF.

CDR3 in amino acids: CASRFPGYRQGSNQPQHF. DNA of the CDR3: TGTGCAAGTCGCTTCCCCGGGTACCGCCAAGGGAGCAATCAGCCCCAGCATTTT. This chain uses TRBV12-2 with TRBJ1-5. TRBV12-2 is labeled a pseudogene. This CDR3 contains 18 residues.

The chain recombines TRBV5-3 with TRBJ2-7, with TRBD1 matching over 7 bases. TRBV5-3 is an ORF, with its function uncertain. The CDR3 runs to 15 residues. Trimming cost V 4 bases and J 3 bases; bases outside gene matches: 10. As DNA, the CDR3 is TGTGCCAGAAGCCTGACGCCGGGACAGTTCTACGAGCAGTACTTC. This sequence encodes CARSLTPGQFYEQYF.

The rearrangement joins TRBV29-1 to TRBJ1-2, with a tentative D call TRBD1 (5 bases). Germline CDR1 is SQVTM and CDR2 is ANQGSEA. CDR3 length: 13 amino acids. V lost 0 bases, J lost 5 bases, and 10 bases lay in between. The DNA for the CDR3 is TGCAGCGTTGAAGACCATTCAGGGTATGGCTACACCTTC. This codes for CSVEDHSGYGYTF.

The chain recombines TRBV3-1 (or the pseudogene TRBV3-2) with TRBJ2-2; 8 nucleotides align to TRBD1. Germline V gives CDR1 LGHDT, CDR2 YNNKEL (reference sequence). The CDR3 is 17 residues long. V lost 3 bases to trimming and J lost 6 bases; unmatched junction nucleotides: 12. CDR3 region: CASSHGLVGQGAGELFF. The DNA for the CDR3 is TGTGCCAGCAGCCATGGATTAGTAGGACAGGGCGCCGGGGAGCTGTTTTTT.

This clone was picked up a small number of times. V and J are TRBV2 and TRBJ1-4; 9 bases map to TRBD1. The V gene's germline CDR1 is SNHLY and CDR2 FYNNEI. J lost 5 bases, V lost 7 bases, and 5 bases had no gene match. This CDR3 contains 14 residues. The CDR3 DNA is TGTGCCAGCACCTCCGGGACAGGGAATGAAAAACTGTTTTTT. This translates into CASTSGTGNEKLFF.

This chain joins TRBV5-1 and TRBJ2-2, with D possibly matching TRBD2 (6 bases). Germline V CDR1 and CDR2: SGHRS, YFSETQ. Trimming removed 0 bases at V and 3 bases at J, with 12 bases between. This CDR3 contains 16 residues. In nucleotides, the CDR3 is TGCGCCAGCAGCTTGGGGGCCCGGAGGGACACCGGGGAGCTGTTTTTT. This encodes CASSLGARRDTGELFF.

The rearrangement joins TRBV6-5 to TRBJ2-7; 10 bases align to TRBD2. Per the germline V gene, CDR1 is MNHEY and CDR2 is SVGAGI. Trimming cost V 8 bases and J 5 bases; bases outside gene matches: 9. CDR3 length: 14 residues. The CDR3 sequence is CASQSLAGADEQYF. CDR3 in DNA: TGTGCCAGCCAGTCCCTAGCGGGAGCTGACGAGCAGTACTTC.

This clone was seen a single time. The V call is TRBV5-1, the J call TRBJ2-1, with TRBD1 matching 10 bases. This CDR3 is built from 15 residues. Germline CDR1 is SGHRS and CDR2 is YFSETQ. V trimming: 4 bases; J trimming: 7 bases; junction bases outside the gene matches: 8. The DNA of the CDR3 is TGCGCCAGCAGCAGGGGTGGGACAGGGGCTAATGAGCAGTTCTTC. This sequence encodes CASSRGGTGANEQFF.

The V call is TRBV25-1, the J call TRBJ1-2; D is unclear. The CDR3 sequence is 14 residues long. V gave up 3 bases and J gave up 4 bases, with 12 bases separating them. Germline CDR1 MGHDK, CDR2 SYGVNS. CDR3 in DNA: TGTGCCAGCAGTGAGGGTGGGTTTCTCTATGGCTACACCTTC. Translation: CASSEGGFLYGYTF.

V usage is TRBV10-2 and J usage is TRBJ2-1, with TRBD1 matching 9 bases. CDR1 is WSHSY and CDR2 is SAAADI in the germline V gene. With V trimmed by 7 bases and J by 8 bases, 9 bases remained unmatched. The CDR3 has 14 amino acids. CDR3 bases: TGCGCCAGCACGGGGACAGGGACGTTCGATGAGCAGTTCTTC. Its protein is CASTGTGTFDEQFF.

This clone is medium-sized in the sample. The V and J genes are TRBV5-6 and TRBJ1-2, with D uncertain. The germline gives CDR1 SGHDT, CDR2 YYEEEE. V lost 0 bases to trimming and J lost 2 bases, with 2 bases between them. This CDR3 comprises 12 residues. The CDR3 nucleotides read TGTGCCAGCAGCTTGGGGAACTATGGCTACACCTTC. Translated, it gives CASSLGNYGYTF.

The chain carries TRBV12-3 or TRBV12-4 and TRBJ2-5; no reliable D call. Trimming removed 6 bases from V and 5 bases from J, with 10 bases in between. The CDR3 runs 12 residues. The CDR3 DNA reads TGTGCCAGCAGCTCCCTTCCCGAGACCCAGTACTTC. Amino acids: CASSSLPETQYF.

This rearrangement joins TRBV11-1 to TRBJ2-7; no reliable D call. The CDR3 length is 12 residues. CDR1 SGHAT and CDR2 FQDESV come from the germline V gene (reference sequence). V lost 2 bases and J lost 5, with 7 bases in between. CDR3 sequence reads: CASSLSSHEQYF. DNA for the CDR3: TGTGCCAGCAGCTTAAGTTCTCACGAGCAGTACTTC.

This clone was seen once. This rearrangement joins TRBV25-1 to TRBJ2-1; a possible D gene is TRBD1 (5 bases). Deletions cut 5 bases from V and 0 bases from J, with 14 bases between. This CDR3 is 16 amino acids long. The germline V gene encodes CDR1 MGHDK and CDR2 SYGVNS. The chain's CDR3 is CASSTNRMSSYNEQFF. CDR3 DNA sequence: TGTGCCAGCAGTACAAACAGGATGAGCTCCTACAATGAGCAGTTCTTC.

This rearrangement joins TRBV30 to TRBJ2-1; 12 nucleotides match TRBD2. Trimming cost V 4 bases and J 3 bases; bases outside gene matches: 1. From germline, CDR1 is GTSNPN and CDR2 SVGIG (reference sequence). The CDR3 is 14 amino acids. The CDR3 DNA sequence: TGTGCCTGGACTAGCGGGGGGGACTACAATGAGCAGTTCTTC. Translating gives CAWTSGGDYNEQFF.

The count of this clone is one. The V and J genes are TRBV24-1 and TRBJ2-1; D is unclear. Germline V gene data show CDR1 as KGHDR and CDR2 as SFDVKD. The length of the CDR3 is 13 residues. Trimming took 4 bases from V and 9 from J, leaving 12 bases between them. The CDR3 spells CATSEARLSEQFF. CDR3 coding DNA: TGTGCCACCAGTGAAGCTAGATTGAGTGAGCAGTTCTTC.

The chain recombines TRBV6-5 with TRBJ1-2; TRBD1 matches at 8 bases. V lost 0 bases, J lost 6 bases, and 9 bases stayed unmatched. This CDR3 comprises 16 residues. CDR1 is MNHEY and CDR2 is SVGAGI in the germline V gene. Written as DNA, the CDR3 is TGTGCCAGCAGTTACTCGGACAGGGTCTCTTCTGATGGCTACACCTTC. As protein: CASSYSDRVSSDGYTF.

The V call is TRBV12-3 or TRBV12-4, the J call TRBJ1-2; no definite D call. With 6 bases removed from V and 8 bases from J, the gap between germline ends came to 13 bases. This CDR3 is 12 amino acids long. CDR3 DNA: TGTGCCAGCAGCCCTGGCCCCGGAGGCTACACCTTC. Translation: CASSPGPGGYTF.

The chain uses TRBV11-2 and TRBJ1-5; D gene uncertain. The CDR3 loop spans 14 amino acids. V was pared by 5 bases and J by 0 bases, with 8 bases between. Germline CDR1 SGHAT, CDR2 FQNNGV. The DNA of the CDR3 is TGTGCCAGCAGCCCTAGTTATAGCAATCAGCCCCAGCATTTT. Its translation: CASSPSYSNQPQHF. Full variable domain (missing parts from reference TRBV11-2 and TRBJ1-5): EAGVAQSPRYKIIEKRQSVAFWCNPISGHATLYWYQQILGQGPKLLIQFQNNGVVDDSQLPKDRFSAERLKGVDSTLKIQPAKLEDSAVYLCASSPSYSNQPQHFGDGTRLSIL.

The rearrangement links TRBV7-8 to TRBJ2-7; D perhaps matches TRBD1 (7 bases). The CDR3 has 15 amino acids. Germline assignment: CDR1 SGHVS and CDR2 FQNEAQ. V was trimmed by 0 bases and J by 0 bases, leaving 9 bases between them. Here the CDR3 reads CASSLAEGASYEQYF. The CDR3 DNA is TGTGCCAGCAGCTTAGCGGAGGGGGCCTCCTACGAGCAGTACTTC.

The chain carries TRBV7-8 and TRBJ2-7; no clear D. Trimming shortened V by 6 bases and J by 2 bases, and 17 bases separated the two germline ends. Germline CDR1 reads SGHVS; CDR2 reads FQNEAQ. The CDR3 totals 15 residues. The CDR3 reads CASSHRRTDPYEQYF. For the CDR3, the DNA is TGTGCCAGCAGTCACAGACGTACAGACCCCTACGAGCAGTACTTC.

This clone was detected once. J is TRBJ2-1 and V is TRBV7-2; 8 bases match TRBD2. The J segment lost 7 bases and the V segment lost 5 bases, leaving 10 bases of the junction unmatched. Germline V CDR1 and CDR2: SGHTA, FQGNSA. The CDR3 sequence is 15 residues long. CDR3 nucleotide sequence: TGTGCCAGCAGCCTGGGAGCGGGAGATGGAAATGAGCAGTTCTTC. As protein: CASSLGAGDGNEQFF.

This chain links TRBV11-3 with TRBJ2-2; D is ambiguous. Germline V gives CDR1 SGHNT, CDR2 YENEEA. Trimming removed 2 bases at V and 2 bases at J, with 9 bases between. The CDR3 is 15 amino acids. The CDR3 sequence: CASSLSSINTGELFF. DNA for the CDR3: TGTGCCAGCAGCTTATCCAGCATTAACACCGGGGAGCTGTTTTTT.

The J gene is TRBJ1-3, the V gene TRBV5-1; D possibly corresponds to TRBD1 (5 bases). The CDR3 is 13 amino acids. CDR1 and CDR2 from the germline V gene are SGHRS and YFSETQ. V was clipped by 0 bases and J by 4 bases, with 5 bases between them. The chain's CDR3 is CASSLGQGNTIYF. DNA of the CDR3: TGCGCCAGCAGCTTGGGACAGGGAAACACCATATATTTT.

This sequence joins TRBV30 and TRBJ2-7; the match to TRBD2 covers 9 bases. This CDR3 has 14 residues. V lost 1 base, J lost 2 bases, and 3 bases stayed unmatched. Germline V gene sequence: CDR1 GTSNPN, CDR2 SVGIG (reference sequence). The CDR3 sequence: CAWSDSGGAYEQYF. The CDR3 DNA is TGTGCCTGGAGTGATAGCGGGGGAGCCTACGAGCAGTACTTC.